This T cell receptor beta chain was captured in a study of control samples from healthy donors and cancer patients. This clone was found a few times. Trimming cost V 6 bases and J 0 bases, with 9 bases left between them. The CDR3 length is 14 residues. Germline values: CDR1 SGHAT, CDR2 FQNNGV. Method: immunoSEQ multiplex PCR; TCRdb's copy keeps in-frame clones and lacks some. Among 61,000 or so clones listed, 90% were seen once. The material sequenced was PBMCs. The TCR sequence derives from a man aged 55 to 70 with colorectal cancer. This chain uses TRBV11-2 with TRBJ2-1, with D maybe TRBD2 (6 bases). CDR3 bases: TGTGCCAGCAGTGGGGGGAGCTCCTACAATGAGCAGTTCTTC. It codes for CASSGGSSYNEQFF.